A selection of T cell receptor beta chains follows, all from one sample in a study of blood T cell repertoires in COVID-19. This table comes from immunoSEQ multiplex PCR, and its TCRdb copy is limited to in-frame clones, with some not included. The sample yields 500,000 to 600,000 clones, approximately 88% seen once. Specimen: peripheral blood. These receptors all come from a woman aged 45-60 years with COVID-19, enrolled during active disease. Each CDR3 is given with its conserved first and last residue. Clone size is not always given. Where it is, it says once, few, many or a class for expanded clones.

abundance	v_gene	CDR3aa
-	TRBV12-3/TRBV12-4	CASAGQLNTEAFF
-	TRBV29-1	CSVEDPGDGNTIYF
-	TRBV5-1	CASSFLGLGGNEKLFF
-	TRBV10-3	CAISEDRGGQPQHF
-	TRBV10-3	CAGGNTGELFF
-	TRBV7-8	CASSLVAGGRTEAFF
-	TRBV18	CASSPGQERTEAFF
-	TRBV12-5	CASGRTSGGHENIQYF
-	TRBV11-2	CASSLGQGNTEAFF
-	TRBV3-1/TRBV3-2	CASSPTLTGGRYEQYF
-	TRBV5-1	CASRLGAGGRGEQFF
-	TRBV15	CATSRDYAGSTVTNYGYTF
once	TRBV5-6	CASSLGTGVNEQFF
-	TRBV9	CASSLNMGPNTEAFF
-	TRBV7-8	CASSLNWAGQGSYGYTF
-	TRBV6-1	CASSEGGGGADTQYF
-	TRBV6-5	CAAHYPGGNTIYF
-	TRBV29-1	CSVEVRGWGTEAFF
-	TRBV5-1	CASSQATAPQETQYF
-	TRBV2	CASFSWHEQFF
-	TRBV5-5	CASSLQDHEADTQYF
-	TRBV5-1	CASSLVDFGKELVDVYEQYF
once	TRBV10-2	CASSLLSTGAGQPQHF
-	TRBV5-1	CASSLAGSLGEQYF
few	TRBV2	CASSEDRGNTEAFF
-	TRBV6-5	CASIWTGEETQYF
-	TRBV12-5	CASGLPSGASTDTQYF
-	TRBV2	CASRGLAGRYEQYF
-	TRBV4-1	CASSQGAGATFYGYTF
once	TRBV11-1	CASSQRYRDSQETQYF
-	TRBV2	CASTPTGSALSYEQYF
-	TRBV5-5	CASSARVTTEAFF
-	TRBV6-5	CASRDRGQETQYF
-	TRBV6-5	CASRKPGQGGTEAFF
-	TRBV27	CASSLYREGGTEAFF
-	TRBV6-5	CASRPEGAANYGYTF
-	TRBV27	CASSRREDTEAFF
-	TRBV28	CASSQDRSADHSGNTIYF
-	TRBV5-1	CASRGGAQQETQYF
-	TRBV5-4	CASSSLPGTGTQPQHF
-	TRBV5-6	CASSPREGSYTF
-	TRBV24-1	CATAGTASGNYGYTF
-	TRBV20-1	CSARGGNEQFF
-	TRBV19	CASSMERNTEAFF
-	TRBV12-5	CASAQAGTGPYEQYF